These T cell receptor beta chains were read from a single sample in a study of shared clonotypes between healthy human individuals. Generated by immunoSEQ multiplex PCR, the TCRdb table keeps only in-frame clones and is missing some. The sample lists a few million clones, around 90% occurring once. The sequenced sample consisted of naive CD4+ T cells sorted from blood. The receptors originated from a young man in good health. CDR3s include the opening cysteine and the closing phenylalanine or tryptophan. Fields, in order: CDR3 length, D gene, J gene, V gene, clone size, CDR3 protein, CDR3 DNA. The D gene is left open where the match is weak. Where a row states a size, it is once, few, many or the class of an expanded clone; other rows omit it.

length: 14
D: .
J: TRBJ1-1
V: TRBV7-2
size: .
CDR3: CASSLRLVKPEAFF
DNA: TGTGCCAGCAGCTTAAGGTTAGTCAAGCCTGAAGCTTTCTTT

length: 14
D: .
J: TRBJ1-1
V: TRBV7-2
size: .
CDR3: CASTRTKSNTEAFF
DNA: TGTGCCAGCACCCGTACAAAGTCGAACACTGAAGCTTTCTTT

length: 14
D: TRBD1
J: TRBJ2-7
V: TRBV10-3
size: few
CDR3: CAIRSGTGDDEQYF
DNA: TGTGCCATCAGATCCGGGACAGGGGACGACGAGCAGTACTTC

length: 14
D: TRBD2
J: TRBJ2-1
V: TRBV6-1
size: .
CDR3: CASSAASGRGEQFF
DNA: TGTGCCAGCAGTGCGGCTAGCGGGAGGGGTGAGCAGTTCTTC

length: 12
D: TRBD1
J: TRBJ2-5
V: TRBV10-3
size: .
CDR3: CAISDRGGEQYF
DNA: TGTGCCATCTCTGACAGGGGTGGGGAGCAGTACTTC

length: 15
D: TRBD2
J: TRBJ2-2
V: TRBV9
size: .
CDR3: CASSVQPGGTGELFF
DNA: TGTGCCAGCAGCGTACAGCCGGGGGGGACCGGGGAGCTGTTTTTT

length: 16
D: .
J: TRBJ2-5
V: TRBV7-2
size: .
CDR3: CASSLVGGAIQETQYF
DNA: TGTGCCAGCAGCTTAGTGGGCGGGGCCATCCAAGAGACCCAGTACTTC

length: 15
D: .
J: TRBJ1-1
V: TRBV28
size: .
CDR3: CASSLGPARSTEAFF
DNA: TGTGCCAGCAGTTTGGGGCCAGCGAGGAGCACTGAAGCTTTCTTT

length: 12
D: .
J: TRBJ1-1
V: TRBV30
size: .
CDR3: CAWSVGPTEAFF
DNA: TGTGCCTGGAGTGTAGGTCCCACTGAAGCTTTCTTT

length: 15
D: TRBD2
J: TRBJ2-1
V: TRBV7-2
size: .
CDR3: CASSSGLAGAYEQFF
DNA: TGTGCCAGCAGCTCGGGACTAGCGGGAGCATATGAGCAGTTCTTC

length: 13
D: .
J: TRBJ1-1
V: TRBV18
size: .
CDR3: CASSPGQNSEAFF
DNA: TGTGCCAGCTCACCCGGACAGAATTCCGAAGCTTTCTTT

length: 15
D: TRBD2
J: TRBJ2-1
V: TRBV6-1
size: .
CDR3: CASSEEGRGRYEQFF
DNA: TGTGCCAGCAGTGAAGAAGGGCGGGGGAGGTATGAGCAGTTCTTC

length: 12
D: .
J: TRBJ2-5
V: TRBV5-1
size: .
CDR3: CASSGTGETQYF
DNA: TGCGCCAGCAGCGGGACTGGGGAGACCCAGTACTTC

length: 16
D: .
J: TRBJ2-5
V: TRBV7-6
size: .
CDR3: CASSLLRQGWEETQYF
DNA: TGTGCCAGCAGCTTACTTAGGCAGGGGTGGGAAGAGACCCAGTACTTC

length: 14
D: .
J: TRBJ2-3
V: TRBV27
size: .
CDR3: CASSSSTATDTQYF
DNA: TGTGCCAGCAGTTCGTCGACGGCTACAGATACGCAGTATTTT

length: 21
D: TRBD1
J: TRBJ2-6
V: TRBV19
size: .
CDR3: CASIHRGPGQGGLSGANVLTF
DNA: TGTGCCAGTATCCACCGAGGGCCGGGACAGGGGGGACTCTCTGGGGCCAACGTCCTGACTTTC

length: 15
D: .
J: TRBJ1-3
V: TRBV15
size: .
CDR3: CATSRDTVSGNTIYF
DNA: TGTGCCACCAGCAGAGATACAGTCTCTGGAAACACCATATATTTT

length: 16
D: TRBD2
J: TRBJ2-1
V: TRBV25-1
size: .
CDR3: CASSPGGRGSYNEQFF
DNA: TGTGCCAGCAGCCCGGGGGGAAGGGGCTCCTACAATGAGCAGTTCTTC

length: 13
D: .
J: TRBJ1-3
V: TRBV6-5
size: .
CDR3: CASSRTEGNTIYF
DNA: TGTGCCAGCAGTCGGACGGAGGGAAACACCATATATTTT

length: 12
D: .
J: TRBJ2-7
V: TRBV13
size: .
CDR3: CASSYQEGAAYF
DNA: TGTGCCAGCAGCTACCAGGAAGGGGCCGCGTACTTC

length: 17
D: .
J: TRBJ1-3
V: TRBV29-1
size: .
CDR3: CSVDVTGTPTSGNTIYF
DNA: TGCAGCGTAGATGTTACCGGGACACCGACCTCTGGAAACACCATATATTTT

length: 13
D: .
J: TRBJ1-1
V: TRBV7-2
size: once
CDR3: CASSLAEGTEAFF
DNA: TGTGCCAGCAGCTTAGCTGAGGGCACTGAAGCTTTCTTT

length: 14
D: .
J: TRBJ2-1
V: TRBV7-9
size: .
CDR3: CASSLGGTDNEQFF
DNA: TGTGCCAGCAGCTTAGGGGGAACAGACAATGAGCAGTTCTTC

length: 14
D: TRBD1
J: TRBJ1-6
V: TRBV5-4
size: .
CDR3: CASSLTGVNSPLHF
DNA: TGTGCCAGCAGCTTGACAGGGGTTAATTCACCCCTCCACTTT

length: 15
D: TRBD1
J: TRBJ2-7
V: TRBV7-2
size: .
CDR3: CASSSLQGIRYEQYF
DNA: TGTGCCAGCAGTTCCCTACAGGGGATTCGGTACGAGCAGTACTTC

length: 14
D: .
J: TRBJ1-2
V: TRBV10-3
size: .
CDR3: CAISEATANYGYTF
DNA: TGTGCCATCAGTGAGGCAACAGCTAACTATGGCTACACCTTC

length: 14
D: .
J: TRBJ1-2
V: TRBV18
size: .
CDR3: CASSPREGFYGYTF
DNA: TGTGCCAGCTCACCACGGGAGGGGTTCTATGGCTACACCTTC

length: 15
D: .
J: TRBJ2-2
V: TRBV27
size: .
CDR3: CASSFREWNTGELFF
DNA: TGTGCCAGCAGTTTCCGGGAGTGGAACACCGGGGAGCTGTTTTTT

length: 12
D: TRBD1
J: TRBJ2-7
V: TRBV15
size: once
CDR3: CATSNSGGEQYF
DNA: TGTGCCACCAGCAATTCAGGGGGCGAGCAGTACTTC

length: 14
D: TRBD1
J: TRBJ2-3
V: TRBV5-1
size: .
CDR3: CASSLDRGTDTQYF
DNA: TGCGCCAGCAGCTTGGACAGGGGTACAGATACGCAGTATTTT

length: 10
D: .
J: TRBJ1-2
V: TRBV30
size: few
CDR3: CAWSRTAATF
DNA: TGTGCCTGGAGTCGGACCGCTGCCACCTTC

length: 13
D: .
J: TRBJ1-1
V: TRBV30
size: .
CDR3: CAWSVDLNTEAFF
DNA: TGTGCCTGGAGTGTCGATTTAAACACTGAAGCTTTCTTT

length: 14
D: TRBD2
J: TRBJ2-2
V: TRBV10-3
size: .
CDR3: CAISESGGTGELFF
DNA: TGTGCCATCAGTGAGAGCGGGGGGACCGGGGAGCTGTTTTTT

length: 13
D: .
J: TRBJ1-1
V: TRBV5-1
size: .
CDR3: CASSPDLNTEAFF
DNA: TGCGCCAGCAGCCCTGACCTGAACACTGAAGCTTTCTTT

length: 13
D: .
J: TRBJ1-6
V: TRBV30
size: .
CDR3: CAWSPGVDSPLHF
DNA: TGTGCCTGGAGTCCAGGGGTGGATTCACCCCTCCACTTT

length: 16
D: .
J: TRBJ2-1
V: TRBV7-7
size: .
CDR3: CASSRLDPGTYNEQFF
DNA: TGTGCTAGCAGCCGACTGGACCCTGGGACCTACAATGAGCAGTTCTTC

length: 13
D: .
J: TRBJ1-1
V: TRBV7-9
size: .
CDR3: CASSAELNTEAFF
DNA: TGTGCCAGCAGCGCGGAGTTGAACACTGAAGCTTTCTTT

length: 14
D: TRBD1
J: TRBJ2-5
V: TRBV7-2
size: .
CDR3: CASSLDRAVETQYF
DNA: TGTGCCAGCAGCTTGGACAGGGCTGTGGAGACCCAGTACTTC

length: 9
D: .
J: TRBJ1-2
V: TRBV20-1
size: .
CDR3: CSASDGYTF
DNA: TGCAGTGCTTCGGATGGCTACACCTTC

length: 17
D: TRBD2
J: TRBJ2-5
V: TRBV7-9
size: .
CDR3: CASATTASGGHQETQYF
DNA: TGTGCCAGCGCCACGACCGCTAGCGGGGGGCACCAAGAGACCCAGTACTTC

length: 18
D: TRBD2
J: TRBJ2-3
V: TRBV9
size: .
CDR3: CASSVDNGLAGARDTQYF
DNA: TGTGCCAGCAGCGTAGATAACGGCCTAGCGGGGGCTAGAGATACGCAGTATTTT

length: 17
D: .
J: TRBJ2-1
V: TRBV14
size: .
CDR3: CASSQSLLGGSYNEQFF
DNA: TGTGCCAGCAGCCAATCTTTACTAGGAGGCTCCTACAATGAGCAGTTCTTC

length: 14
D: TRBD1
J: TRBJ1-2
V: TRBV9
size: .
CDR3: CASSPGQGAYGYTF
DNA: TGTGCCAGCAGCCCGGGACAGGGTGCGTATGGCTACACCTTC